What follows are 26 T cell receptor beta chains derived from one specimen sequenced in a study of blood T cell repertoires in COVID-19. The table came from immunoSEQ multiplex PCR; TCRdb's copy has only in-frame clones and leaves some out. This sample has over 150,000 clones; roughly 83% occur once, and the top ten carry 2.5% to 3.5%. Source material: peripheral blood. These receptors were collected from a woman aged 55-70 years with acute or convalescent COVID-19.

V is TRBV27 and J is TRBJ2-3; 8 nucleotides agree with TRBD1. The CDR3 contains 15 residues. With 4 bases clipped from V and 5 bases from J, the junction kept 8 bases outside the gene matches. Germline values: CDR1 MNHEY, CDR2 SMNVEV (reference sequence). The CDR3 region is CASSSYDRGRDTQYF. The CDR3 DNA follows: TGTGCCAGCAGTTCGTATGACAGGGGAAGAGATACGCAGTATTTT.

The J gene is TRBJ1-3, the V gene TRBV5-1, with TRBD1 matching 8 bases. The CDR3 spans 15 residues. Trimming cost V 0 bases and J 6 bases; bases outside gene matches: 5. CDR1 is SGHRS, CDR2 YFSETQ, per germline. This CDR3 is CASSLAGQGENTIYF. The CDR3 DNA reads TGCGCCAGCAGCTTGGCCGGACAGGGAGAAAACACCATATATTTT.

The chain recombines TRBV15 with TRBJ2-2; D not certain. V was clipped by 8 bases and J by 4 bases, with 14 bases between them. CDR1 LNHNV and CDR2 YYDKDF come from the germline V gene (reference sequence). The length of the CDR3 is 14 residues. CDR3 coding DNA: TGTGCCACCCGCTACGGGTTGGGCACCGGGGAGCTGTTTTTT. This sequence encodes CATRYGLGTGELFF.

This chain joins TRBV6-5 and TRBJ1-1; the D gene is possibly TRBD1 (5 bases). CDR1 and CDR2 from the germline V gene are MNHEY and SVGAGI. The length of the CDR3 is 14 residues. Trimming took 4 bases from V and 3 from J, leaving 12 bases between them. CDR3 sequence reads: CASSSGTDDTEAFF. CDR3 DNA sequence: TGTGCCAGCAGTTCTGGGACTGACGACACTGAAGCTTTCTTT.

V usage is TRBV18 and J usage is TRBJ2-1; TRBD1 matches 7 bases. The CDR3 extends over 15 amino acids. Germline assignment: CDR1 KGHSH and CDR2 LQKENI. V lost 3 bases and J lost 6; bases outside the gene matches: 8. CDR3 in amino acids: CASSPGTDLFNEQFF. The DNA of the CDR3 is TGTGCCAGCTCACCTGGGACAGACCTTTTCAATGAGCAGTTCTTC.

The chain links TRBV11-2 to TRBJ1-6; 7 bases agree with TRBD1. The CDR3 spans 14 residues. The germline V gene has CDR1 SGHAT and CDR2 FQNNGV. J lost 9 bases, V lost 6 bases, and 8 bases had no gene match. The CDR3 nucleotides read TGTGCCAGCAGAGCCGCACAGGGGACTTCACCCCTCCACTTT. Protein product: CASRAAQGTSPLHF.

Of note for this clone: A junction boundary mismatches the germline segment, possibly from a read error. The chain carries TRBV19 and TRBJ1-1; 7 bases align to TRBD1. Germline V CDR1 and CDR2: LNHDA, SQIVND (reference sequence). The CDR3 has 10 residues. The CDR3: CASTGTEGFF. CDR3 nucleotide sequence: TGTGCCAGTACGGGGACAGAAGGTTTCTTT.

This chain uses TRBV6-5 with TRBJ1-2; tentative D call: TRBD1 (6 bases). Germline V CDR1 and CDR2: MNHEY, SVGAGI. V was clipped by 7 bases and J by 6 bases, with 15 bases between them. The CDR3 sequence is 13 residues long. The CDR3 spells CASTPRTVDGYTF. CDR3 nucleotide sequence: TGTGCCAGCACCCCAAGGACAGTCGATGGCTACACCTTC.

The chain combines TRBV7-9 with TRBJ2-1; D might be TRBD2 (6 bases). Germline lookup yields CDR1 SEHNR and CDR2 FQNEAQ (reference sequence). Trimming left V 3 bases short and J 6 bases short, with 12 bases between. This CDR3 comprises 14 residues. The CDR3 coding sequence is TGTGCCAGCAGCTTCCGGGGGAGTGGCAATGAGCAGTTCTTC. Amino acids: CASSFRGSGNEQFF.

In its sample, this clone was seen a few times. This chain uses TRBV6-2 or TRBV6-3 with TRBJ2-7, with D possibly being TRBD1 (7 bases). This CDR3 has 13 residues. The V gene's germline CDR1 is MNHEY and CDR2 SVGEGT. Trimming cost V 5 bases and J 11 bases, with 19 bases left between them. This chain's CDR3 is CASSAPGQRAKYF. DNA for the CDR3: TGTGCCAGCAGTGCACCGGGACAGCGGGCGAAGTACTTC.

This clone was seen a handful of times. V is TRBV4-2 and J is TRBJ1-2; D might be TRBD1 (5 bases). Deletions cut 1 base from V and 6 bases from J, with 18 bases between. CDR3 length: 16 amino acids. The V gene's germline CDR1 is LGHNA and CDR2 YNFKEQ. The CDR3 coding sequence is TGTGCCAGCAGCCAAGTGGCCGGGGAGGGGCGTCATGGCTACACCTTC. Its translation: CASSQVAGEGRHGYTF.

The chain is built from TRBV9 and TRBJ2-3; D is possibly TRBD2 (6 bases). Germline V lookup: CDR1 SGDLS, CDR2 YYNGEE. V lost 3 bases, J lost 1 base, and 12 bases lay in between. The CDR3 length is 15 residues. The CDR3 sequence is CASSEWDSGTDTQYF. As DNA, the CDR3 is TGTGCCAGCAGCGAGTGGGACTCGGGCACAGATACGCAGTATTTT.

This sequence joins TRBV6-5 and TRBJ2-1, with TRBD1 identical over 11 bases. CDR1 and CDR2 from the germline V gene are MNHEY and SVGAGI. After removal of 2 bases from V and 6 bases from J, the junction contained 3 bases not matched to a gene. This CDR3 spans 15 amino acids. The CDR3 region is CASSYLGQGANEQFF. In DNA, the CDR3 is TGTGCCAGCAGTTACCTCGGACAGGGGGCCAATGAGCAGTTCTTC.

This chain connects TRBV24-1 to TRBJ1-1, with D maybe TRBD1 (6 bases). Looked up from germline, CDR1 is KGHDR and CDR2 is SFDVKD. V lost 7 bases, J lost 1 base, and 15 bases lay in between. The CDR3 is 15 residues long. CDR3 region: CATRGPQGRNTEAFF. In DNA, the CDR3 is TGTGCCACCAGGGGCCCACAGGGAAGGAACACTGAAGCTTTCTTT.

This clone appeared a single time. This chain joins TRBV6-6 and TRBJ2-7; TRBD1 matches at 7 bases. The CDR3 contains 14 residues. Germline assignment: CDR1 MNHNY and CDR2 SVGAGI (reference sequence). The junction had 8 bases not matched to a gene; V was cut back by 7 bases and J by 2 bases. CDR3 DNA sequence: TGTGCCAGCAAGCCGGGACAGCTCACCTACGAGCAGTACTTC. Residues: CASKPGQLTYEQYF.

V gene TRBV7-2 combines with J gene TRBJ2-5; 8 bases map to TRBD2. Trimming at V came to 4 bases and at J to 2 bases, leaving 12 bases not matched to a gene. There are 17 residues in the CDR3. Germline V gives CDR1 SGHTA, CDR2 FQGNSA. CDR3 sequence: CASSSIAGTGAQETQYF. The DNA of the CDR3 is TGTGCCAGCAGCTCCATAGCGGGGACGGGGGCACAAGAGACCCAGTACTTC.

This chain uses TRBV19 with TRBJ1-2, with D possibly matching TRBD1 (5 bases). The CDR3 loop spans 13 amino acids. The ends were cut back, 3 bases at V and 6 bases at J, with 11 bases in the middle. The germline CDR1 and CDR2 sequences are LNHDA and SQIVND (reference sequence). The CDR3 DNA reads TGTGCCAGTAGTATCGTCCCAGGGAATGGCTACACCTTC. Amino acid sequence: CASSIVPGNGYTF.

The chain recombines TRBV18 with TRBJ2-1, with 12 nucleotides matching TRBD2. The V and J ends lost 1 base and 7 bases, in that order; junction bases with no gene match: 2. The CDR3 sequence is 15 residues long. Germline-derived CDR1 and CDR2 are KGHSH and LQKENI. CDR3 bases: TGTGCCAGCTCACCACGGACTAGCGGGGTTAATGAGCAGTTCTTC. Translation gives CASSPRTSGVNEQFF.

V and J are TRBV7-3 and TRBJ2-2; 7 bases are a match to TRBD2. CDR1 is SGHTA, CDR2 FQGTGA, per germline. V was clipped by 5 bases and J by 4 bases; unmatched bases: 13. This CDR3 is built from 17 residues. The CDR3 here is CASSISVGGEGTGELFF. CDR3 coding DNA: TGTGCCAGCAGCATCTCGGTGGGTGGGGAGGGCACCGGGGAGCTGTTTTTT.

This sequence joins TRBV9 and TRBJ2-1; TRBD2 matches 15 bases. Germline lookup yields CDR1 SGDLS and CDR2 YYNGEE. This CDR3 is built from 18 residues. V was pared by 0 bases and J by 5 bases, with 6 bases of the junction left unmatched. CDR3 sequence (DNA): TGTGCCAGCAGCGTAGTGCCCGGACTAGCGGGGGGGCACAATGAGCAGTTCTTC. The encoded protein is CASSVVPGLAGGHNEQFF.

This clone was recorded many times. The CDR3 DNA follows: TGTGCCATCAGTTTTACAGGGGATCAGGGGAATTCACCCCTCCACTTT. This translates into CAISFTGDQGNSPLHF. The chain couples TRBV10-3 to TRBJ1-6; 7 bases map to TRBD1. The germline gives CDR1 ENHRY, CDR2 SYGVKD. The CDR3 runs to 16 residues. The V gene end was trimmed by 5 bases and the J gene end by 7 bases; junction bases not matched to a gene: 11.

The chain employs TRBV5-1 and TRBJ1-6, with D possibly matching TRBD1 (5 bases). Trimming removed 0 bases from V and 2 bases from J, with 9 bases in between. CDR1 and CDR2 (germline): SGHRS, YFSETQ. This CDR3 is built from 16 residues. The CDR3 nucleotides read TGCGCCAGCAGCTTGGCAGGGATCACCTATAATTCACCCCTCCACTTT. Its protein product is CASSLAGITYNSPLHF. Using reference TRBV5-1 and TRBJ1-6 for the parts outside the CDR3, the full variable domain is KAGVTQTPRYLIKTRGQQVTLSCSPISGHRSVSWYQQTPGQGLQFLFEYFSETQRNKGNFPGRFSGRQFSNSRSEMNVSTLELGDSALYLCASSLAGITYNSPLHFGNGTRLTVT.

This chain connects TRBV28 to TRBJ1-1; 7 nucleotides align to TRBD1. This CDR3 has 12 amino acids. Germline CDR1 and CDR2: MDHEN and SYDVKM. V shed 6 bases, J shed 7 bases, and the junction held 5 bases outside the gene matches. CDR3 coding DNA: TGTGCCAGCAGCGGGACAGACCATGAAGCTTTCTTT. Translation: CASSGTDHEAFF.

V usage is TRBV10-1 and J usage is TRBJ2-7, with D maybe TRBD1 (5 bases). The CDR3 is made up of 12 amino acids. Germline-derived CDR1 and CDR2 are WNHNN and SYGVQD (reference sequence). The V and J ends lost 6 bases and 4 bases respectively, with 10 bases between them. The CDR3 spells CASSETAYEQYF. The CDR3 coding sequence is TGCGCCAGCAGCGAGACAGCTTACGAGCAGTACTTC.

This chain links TRBV6-1 with TRBJ1-5, with 10 bases aligning to TRBD1. The germline V gene has CDR1 MNHNS and CDR2 SASEGT. J gave up 0 bases and V 3 bases, and 5 bases lay outside the gene matches. The length of the CDR3 is 17 residues. The CDR3: CASSDRDRGYSNQPQHF. In nucleotides, the CDR3 is TGTGCCAGCAGTGACCGGGACAGGGGTTATAGCAATCAGCCCCAGCATTTT.

This chain links TRBV15 with TRBJ1-2; no definite D call. This CDR3 has 15 amino acids. CDR1 LNHNV and CDR2 YYDKDF come from the germline V gene (reference sequence). Trimming left V 2 bases short and J 3 bases short, with 13 bases between. The DNA of the CDR3 is TGTGCCACCAGCAGAAAACAGCAAGCCGACTATGGCTACACCTTC. This gives the protein CATSRKQQADYGYTF.